This TCR beta chain comes out of a study of OX40 agonist ivuxolimab in advanced cancers. Patients had blood sampled at baseline and again on cycle 4 day 1 and cycle 7 day 1. Germline V CDR1 and CDR2: SGHTA, FQGTGA. The V and J ends lost 6 bases and 5 bases, in that order; junction bases with no gene match: 10. The CDR3 has 16 residues. The data were produced by immunoSEQ multiplex PCR, yet TCRdb's version contains in-frame clones alone and is incomplete. Among 50,000 to 75,000 clones listed, more than 85% were seen once. This rearrangement joins TRBV7-3 to TRBJ2-2; 9 bases agree with TRBD1. This specimen was CD4+ or CD8+ T cells sorted from blood, taken in a trial of the OX40 agonist ivuxolimab. This receptor was obtained from an adult with an advanced solid tumor such as melanoma, head and neck, liver or kidney cancer. The CDR3 DNA reads TGTGCCAGCAGATCCACAGGGGGCGGCGGTACCGGGGAGCTGTTTTTT. It encodes CASRSTGGGGTGELFF.